Below are 28 T cell receptor beta chains sequenced from a single sample in a study of early T cells in non-severe SARS-CoV-2 infection. Using its own MiXCR run on the 5' RACE reads, TCRdb lists one record per CDR3 protein. Of more than 95,000 distinct CDR3 sequences in the sample, about 15% were seen once. The sample was whole blood. The source is an adult who was a healthcare worker with PCR-confirmed SARS-CoV-2 infection or an uninfected control (not recorded which).

This clonotype has only a few counts. This rearrangement joins TRBV27 to TRBJ2-2; perhaps TRBD1 as D (5 bases). Germline CDR1 is MNHEY and CDR2 is SMNVEV (reference sequence). Between the trimmed V and J ends, which lost 5 bases and 4 bases, there was a span of 20 bases. This CDR3 spans 17 amino acids. The CDR3 DNA reads TGTGCCAGCAGTCCACTGTTGGGGCCTTCGGGCACCGGGGAGCTGTTTTTT. Its protein product is CASSPLLGPSGTGELFF.

In its sample, this clonotype was seen many times. The V call is TRBV19, the J call TRBJ2-7, with a tentative D call TRBD1 (6 bases). The CDR3 covers 13 residues. The germline V gene has CDR1 LNHDA and CDR2 SQIVND (reference sequence). V was trimmed by 6 bases and J by 5 bases, leaving 14 bases between them. The CDR3 sequence: CASRPGHLDEQYF. Written as DNA, the CDR3 is TGTGCCAGTAGACCGGGACACTTGGACGAGCAGTACTTC.

This sequence joins TRBV20-1 and TRBJ1-1; D call uncertain. The V gene lost 3 bases and the J gene lost 4 bases, with 9 bases spanning the gap. Germline CDR1 reads DFQATT; CDR2 reads SNEGSKA (reference sequence). This CDR3 region has 12 residues. The CDR3 nucleotides read TGCAGTGCTAGCCACCGGGCCACTGAAGCTTTCTTT. This gives the protein CSASHRATEAFF.

This clonotype was found many times. The V gene is TRBV4-2, the J gene TRBJ2-6, with 8 bases matching TRBD1. This CDR3 is built from 18 residues. With V trimmed by 3 bases and J by 4 bases, 11 bases remained unmatched. From germline, CDR1 is LGHNA and CDR2 YNFKEQ. In DNA form, the CDR3 reads TGTGCCAGCAGCCATCTCGCACGGACAGGGAGAGGGGCCAACGTCCTGACTTTC. Amino acid sequence: CASSHLARTGRGANVLTF.

At least ten counts were recorded for this clonotype. The chain employs TRBV5-1 and TRBJ1-5; 7 positions agree with TRBD1. V was clipped by 2 bases and J by 4 bases; unmatched bases: 6. In germline, CDR1 is SGHRS, CDR2 YFSETQ. The CDR3 spans 15 residues. The CDR3 DNA reads as TGCGCCAGCAGCTTTGAGGGGGGACAGAATCAGCCCCAGCATTTT. It translates to CASSFEGGQNQPQHF. The full variable domain, its missing parts supplied by reference TRBV5-1 and TRBJ1-5, is KAGVTQTPRYLIKTRGQQVTLSCSPISGHRSVSWYQQTPGQGLQFLFEYFSETQRNKGNFPGRFSGRQFSNSRSEMNVSTLELGDSALYLCASSFEGGQNQPQHFGDGTRLSIL.

The sample holds a few counts of this clonotype. V and J are TRBV29-1 and TRBJ2-7; D gene uncertain. The CDR3 loop spans 10 amino acids. V shed 4 bases and J shed 7 bases, with 8 bases lying between them. Germline CDR1 is SQVTM and CDR2 is ANQGSEA. The DNA for the CDR3 is TGCAGCGTTGGGGAACGGGAGCAGTACTTC. It codes for CSVGEREQYF.

This clonotype has just a few counts. The gene calls are TRBV2 and TRBJ1-2; D not certain. CDR1 and CDR2 from the germline V gene are SNHLY and FYNNEI. Trimming shortened V by 9 bases and J by 7 bases, and 15 bases separated the two germline ends. The CDR3 has 12 amino acids. Here the CDR3 reads CAREAVLGGYTF. The CDR3 nucleotides read TGTGCCAGGGAGGCAGTTCTGGGTGGCTACACCTTC. The whole variable domain, remainder taken from reference TRBV2 and TRBJ1-2, is EPEVTQTPSHQVTQMGQEVILRCVPISNHLYFYWYRQILGQKVEFLVSFYNNEISEKSEIFDDQFSVERPDGSNFTLKIRSTKLEDSAMYFCAREAVLGGYTFGSGTRLTVV.

The rearrangement joins TRBV7-6 to TRBJ2-2; no clear D. The CDR3 runs to 14 residues. The V and J ends lost 5 bases and 5 bases respectively, with 12 bases between them. Germline V CDR1 and CDR2: SGHVS, FNYEAQ. CDR3 sequence reads: CASSPPTGTGELFF. Here the CDR3 DNA reads TGTGCCAGCAGCCCTCCAACTGGAACCGGGGAGCTGTTTTTT.

The DNA for the CDR3 is TGTGCCTGGACCGGGGCCAGCGATTCACCCCTCCACTTT. Amino acids: CAWTGASDSPLHF. The chain combines TRBV30 with TRBJ1-6; TRBD1 is a possible D gene (5 bases). The V end was cut by 4 bases, the J end by 8 bases, with 12 bases between. The CDR3 runs 13 residues. Germline assignment: CDR1 GTSNPN and CDR2 SVGIG (reference sequence).

This sequence joins TRBV6-6 and TRBJ1-1, with 8 bases matching TRBD1. Germline V CDR1 and CDR2: MNHNY, SVGAGI (reference sequence). The ends lost 5 bases at V and 0 bases at J; junction bases unmatched: 8. There are 16 residues in the CDR3. The CDR3: CASSPETGVLNTEAFF. In nucleotides, the CDR3 is TGTGCCAGCAGTCCCGAGACAGGGGTCCTGAACACTGAAGCTTTCTTT.

Only a few counts were recorded for this clonotype. The genes are TRBV18 and TRBJ2-7, with 10 bases identical to TRBD1. Trimming cost V 2 bases and J 6 bases; bases outside gene matches: 7. Germline V lookup: CDR1 KGHSH, CDR2 LQKENI. This CDR3 has 15 amino acids. The CDR3 coding sequence is TGTGCCAGCTCACCAGGGACAGGGGTTGGCGGCGAGCAGTACTTC. It codes for CASSPGTGVGGEQYF.

The chain combines TRBV10-2 with TRBJ1-5, with D perhaps matching TRBD1 (5 bases). Germline CDR1 reads WSHSY; CDR2 reads SAAADI. The V end lost 3 bases, the J end lost 4 bases, and 10 bases lay between the germline ends. The CDR3 loop spans 14 amino acids. As DNA, the CDR3 is TGCGCCAGCAGTGAACAGGTACCGAATCAGCCCCAGCATTTT. As protein: CASSEQVPNQPQHF.

The gene calls are TRBV7-2 and TRBJ2-5; tentatively, D is TRBD1 (6 bases). CDR1 is SGHTA and CDR2 is FQGNSA in the germline V gene. The V gene lost 5 bases and the J gene lost 5 bases, with 21 bases spanning the gap. The CDR3 extends over 16 amino acids. The CDR3 nucleotides are TGTGCCAGCAGCCGTCAAACGTCAGGGGTGGGTGAGACCCAGTACTTC. It translates to CASSRQTSGVGETQYF.

This clonotype was counted only a few times. This sequence joins TRBV10-2 and TRBJ2-7; 7 nucleotides line up with TRBD2. V was clipped by 0 bases and J by 0 bases; unmatched bases: 8. Germline values: CDR1 WSHSY, CDR2 SAAADI. The CDR3 sequence is 17 residues long. CDR3 amino acids: CASSESISGGSSYEQYF. The CDR3 bases are TGCGCCAGCAGTGAGTCGATCTCTGGCGGGAGCTCCTACGAGCAGTACTTC.

The chain uses TRBV7-9 and TRBJ2-2; no definite D call. V dropped 8 bases and J dropped 1 base, with 11 bases sitting between them. The CDR3 covers 14 residues. Germline assignment: CDR1 SEHNR and CDR2 FQNEAQ (reference sequence). CDR3 sequence reads: CASHPAGNTGELFF. The CDR3 region has the DNA TGTGCCAGCCATCCCGCAGGGAACACCGGGGAGCTGTTTTTT.

This clonotype has just a few counts. V and J are TRBV20-1 and TRBJ2-1; D may correspond to TRBD1 or TRBD2 (5 bases each). The CDR3 runs 16 residues. The V and J ends lost 0 bases and 0 bases respectively, with 12 bases between them. Germline lookup yields CDR1 DFQATT and CDR2 SNEGSKA (reference sequence). The CDR3 loop reads CSARDHWGSSYNEQFF. As DNA, the CDR3 is TGCAGTGCTAGAGATCATTGGGGGAGCTCCTACAATGAGCAGTTCTTC.

This clonotype was detected only a few times. The chain joins TRBV20-1 to TRBJ1-1, with D possibly TRBD1 on 5 matching bases. Looked up from germline, CDR1 is DFQATT and CDR2 is SNEGSKA (reference sequence). The CDR3 is 12 amino acids. Trimming shortened V by 6 bases and J by 4 bases, and 12 bases separated the two germline ends. This chain's CDR3 is CSAWGLGTEAFF. In DNA, the CDR3 is TGCAGTGCGTGGGGGTTGGGCACTGAAGCTTTCTTT.

Many counts were recorded for this clonotype. V gene TRBV7-3 combines with J gene TRBJ2-2, with D uncertain. CDR3 length: 14 residues. In germline, CDR1 is SGHTA, CDR2 FQGTGA. The V end was cut by 2 bases, the J end by 2 bases, with 6 bases between. The CDR3 sequence: CASSLDRNTGELFF. The CDR3 bases are TGTGCCAGCAGCTTAGATCGTAACACCGGGGAGCTGTTTTTT.

This clonotype has at least ten counts. The chain employs TRBV9 and TRBJ2-1; 7 positions agree with TRBD1. The germline gives CDR1 SGDLS, CDR2 YYNGEE. This CDR3 has 16 residues. The V gene end was trimmed by 4 bases and the J gene end by 0 bases; junction bases not matched to a gene: 7. This CDR3 reads CASSSTGQSSYNEQFF. CDR3 nucleotide sequence: TGTGCCAGCAGCTCGACAGGGCAGAGCTCCTACAATGAGCAGTTCTTC.

This clonotype was counted only a few times. This chain links TRBV5-1 with TRBJ1-1; D is ambiguous. CDR1 is SGHRS and CDR2 is YFSETQ in the germline V gene. Trimming stripped 1 base from V and 0 bases from J, with 7 bases between. This CDR3 contains 14 residues. CDR3 DNA sequence: TGCGCCAGCAGCTTGTTGGATTTGAACACTGAAGCTTTCTTT. Amino acids: CASSLLDLNTEAFF. The whole variable domain, remainder taken from reference TRBV5-1 and TRBJ1-1, is KAGVTQTPRYLIKTRGQQVTLSCSPISGHRSVSWYQQTPGQGLQFLFEYFSETQRNKGNFPGRFSGRQFSNSRSEMNVSTLELGDSALYLCASSLLDLNTEAFFGQGTRLTVV.

This clonotype was picked up a small number of times. The chain employs TRBV7-9 and TRBJ1-1; D is unresolved. Germline CDR1 and CDR2: SEHNR and FQNEAQ (reference sequence). This CDR3 comprises 13 residues. Trimming removed 2 bases from V and 4 bases from J, with 8 bases in between. CDR3 sequence: CASSLFGSTEAFF. CDR3 nucleotides: TGTGCCAGCAGCTTATTCGGGAGCACTGAAGCTTTCTTT.

V is TRBV4-1 and J is TRBJ2-1; D not certain. The V gene's germline CDR1 is MGHRA and CDR2 YSYEKL. The ends were cut back, 0 bases at V and 9 bases at J, with 18 bases in the middle. The CDR3 has 16 residues. The DNA for the CDR3 is TGCGCCAGCAGCCAAGAGCTGGTGACGGCCCCTGGTGAGCAGTTCTTC. This sequence encodes CASSQELVTAPGEQFF.

This clonotype was observed a few times. The J gene is TRBJ2-5, the V gene TRBV29-1, with D possibly TRBD1 on 6 matching bases. Germline CDR1 reads SQVTM; CDR2 reads ANQGSEA. The length of the CDR3 is 12 residues. The germline V and J ends were trimmed by 3 bases and 1 base, with 6 bases remaining between them. The CDR3 bases are TGCAGCGTTGACAGGGGCCAAGAGACCCAGTACTTC. It yields the protein CSVDRGQETQYF.

This clonotype was picked up many times. The rearrangement uses TRBV2 and TRBJ2-7; 9 bases map to TRBD1. V lost 7 bases to trimming and J lost 2 bases; unmatched junction nucleotides: 15. Germline V gene data show CDR1 as SNHLY and CDR2 as FYNNEI. The CDR3 runs to 17 residues. CDR3 loop: CASTTVGRGQGPYEQYF. CDR3 sequence (DNA): TGTGCCAGCACCACTGTAGGTCGTGGACAGGGGCCCTACGAGCAGTACTTC.

This clonotype was seen a few times. The chain combines TRBV19 with TRBJ2-3; D unresolved. The CDR3 contains 14 residues. The V end was cut by 5 bases, the J end by 5 bases, with 14 bases between. CDR1 and CDR2 from the germline V gene are LNHDA and SQIVND (reference sequence). CDR3 residues: CASSDGPDQDTQYF. In DNA, the CDR3 is TGTGCCAGTAGTGACGGACCAGACCAAGATACGCAGTATTTT.

V and J are TRBV11-3 and TRBJ2-7; 15 positions agree with TRBD2. V shed 4 bases and J 6 bases; nucleotides not matched to a gene: 7. The CDR3 loop spans 16 amino acids. CDR1 and CDR2 (germline): SGHNT, YENEEA. CDR3 nucleotide sequence: TGTGCCAGCAGCTGGACTAGCGGGGGGGCTGGACGCGAGCAGTACTTC. Its protein is CASSWTSGGAGREQYF.

This clonotype has only one observation. A much bigger clone sits one base away, suggesting this may be a read error. V gene TRBV19 combines with J gene TRBJ1-4; a weak D match, TRBD1 (5 bases). Germline CDR1 LNHDA, CDR2 SQIVND (reference sequence). The CDR3 is made up of 15 amino acids. CDR3 residues: CASNGQGLENEILFF. The CDR3 coding sequence is TGTGCCAGTAACGGGCAGGGATTAGAAAATGAAATACTGTTTTTT. Complete variable domain (other parts from reference TRBV19 and TRBJ1-4): DGGITQSPKYLFRKEGQNVTLSCEQNLNHDAMYWYRQDPGQGLRLIYYSQIVNDFQKGDIAEGYSVSREKKESFPLTVTSAQKNPTAFYLCASNGQGLENEILFFGSGTQLSVL.

This chain joins TRBV5-1 and TRBJ2-3; tentatively, D is TRBD2 (6 bases). There are 14 residues in the CDR3. Trimming cost V 7 bases and J 2 bases, with 14 bases left between them. Germline CDR1 SGHRS, CDR2 YFSETQ. This chain's CDR3 is CASSNRDSTDTQYF. The CDR3 nucleotides are TGCGCCAGCTCCAACCGGGACTCCACAGATACGCAGTATTTT.